The 5 T cell receptor beta chains below all came from one sample that was sequenced in a study of blood T cell repertoires in COVID-19. The table came from immunoSEQ multiplex PCR; TCRdb's copy has only in-frame clones and leaves some out. The repertoire consists of some 350,000 clones, with about 87% occurring once and the leading ten covering less than 3.5%. Sample: peripheral blood. Every receptor here comes from a human donor in a cohort sampled during active COVID-19.

The V and J genes are TRBV10-3 and TRBJ1-2; tentatively, D is TRBD1 (6 bases). The V end was cut by 8 bases, the J end by 1 base, with 11 bases between. The CDR3 extends over 13 amino acids. Germline loops: CDR1 ENHRY, CDR2 SYGVKD. CDR3 region: CAIPPDSNYGYTF. The CDR3 nucleotides read TGTGCCATCCCCCCGGACAGTAACTATGGCTACACCTTC.

The rearrangement uses TRBV2 and TRBJ2-3; 8 bases are a match to TRBD1. This CDR3 comprises 14 residues. Germline values: CDR1 SNHLY, CDR2 FYNNEI. The junction had 4 bases not matched to a gene; V was cut back by 4 bases and J by 4 bases. The CDR3 protein is CASSGDRGPDTQYF. The CDR3 DNA sequence: TGTGCCAGCAGTGGAGACAGGGGACCAGATACGCAGTATTTT.

The chain combines TRBV5-1 with TRBJ1-1; 9 bases fit TRBD1. The CDR3 runs to 15 residues. V trimming: 0 bases; J trimming: 3 bases; junction bases outside the gene matches: 3. Germline values: CDR1 SGHRS, CDR2 YFSETQ. Here the CDR3 reads CASSLEGQGDTEAFF. As DNA, the CDR3 is TGCGCCAGCAGCTTGGAGGGACAGGGCGACACTGAAGCTTTCTTT.

The genes are TRBV2 and TRBJ1-1; D is possibly TRBD1 (5 bases). There are 13 residues in the CDR3. Germline V lookup: CDR1 SNHLY, CDR2 FYNNEI. Trimming removed 3 bases at V and 6 bases at J, with 11 bases between. The CDR3 DNA sequence: TGTGCCAGCAGTGACCAGGGATCGCCTGAAGCTTTCTTT. It is translated as CASSDQGSPEAFF. Combining the CDR3 with reference TRBV2 and TRBJ1-1 gives the whole variable domain EPEVTQTPSHQVTQMGQEVILRCVPISNHLYFYWYRQILGQKVEFLVSFYNNEISEKSEIFDDQFSVERPDGSNFTLKIRSTKLEDSAMYFCASSDQGSPEAFFGQGTRLTVV.

The chain has TRBV6-5 and TRBJ2-2, with D possibly being TRBD2 (5 bases). Deletions cut 4 bases from V and 1 base from J, with 10 bases between. The germline V gene has CDR1 MNHEY and CDR2 SVGAGI. This CDR3 is 15 amino acids long. The DNA of the CDR3 is TGTGCCAGCAGTTTTCGGGGTAGGAACACCGGGGAGCTGTTTTTT. It codes for CASSFRGRNTGELFF.